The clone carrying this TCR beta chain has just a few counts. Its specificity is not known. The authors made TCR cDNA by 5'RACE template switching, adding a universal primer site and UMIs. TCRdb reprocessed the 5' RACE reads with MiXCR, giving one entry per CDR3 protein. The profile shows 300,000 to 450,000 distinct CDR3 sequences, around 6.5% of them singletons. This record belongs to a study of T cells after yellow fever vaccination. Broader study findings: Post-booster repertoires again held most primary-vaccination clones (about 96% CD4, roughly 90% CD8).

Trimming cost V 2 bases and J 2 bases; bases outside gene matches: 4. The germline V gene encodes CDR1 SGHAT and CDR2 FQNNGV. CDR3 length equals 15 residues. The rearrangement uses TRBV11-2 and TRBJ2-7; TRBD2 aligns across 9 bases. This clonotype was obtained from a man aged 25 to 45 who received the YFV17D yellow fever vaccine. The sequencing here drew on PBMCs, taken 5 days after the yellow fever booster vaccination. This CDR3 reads CASSLSTSGTYEQYF. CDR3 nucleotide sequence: TGTGCCAGCAGCTTATCGACTAGCGGAACCTACGAGCAGTACTTC.